These 32 T cell receptor beta chains came from one sample sequenced in a study of cytomegalovirus exposure and HLA in healthy donors. PCR employed 60 Vbeta and 13 Jbeta primers. The repertoire was sequenced with immunoSEQ multiplex PCR; TCRdb's copy has only in-frame clones and lacks some. The sample holds 160,000 or so clones, under 90% seen once. Sequencing was carried out using PBMCs. These receptors all come from a man in his late teens or twenties in good health and CMV-seronegative.

In DNA form, the CDR3 reads TGCGCCAGCAGCTTGGCCGAGCAGGGTTATTCACCCCTCCACTTT. It is translated as CASSLAEQGYSPLHF. The chain uses TRBV5-1 and TRBJ1-6; D is possibly TRBD1 (5 bases). Trimming removed 0 bases from V and 8 bases from J, with 12 bases in between. The V gene's germline CDR1 is SGHRS and CDR2 YFSETQ. This CDR3 is built from 15 residues.

This rearrangement joins TRBV28 to TRBJ1-2, with a weak D call TRBD1 (5 bases). The germline V gene encodes CDR1 MDHEN and CDR2 SYDVKM. V lost 7 bases, J lost 3 bases, and 18 bases lay in between. The CDR3 is 15 residues long. CDR3 sequence: CASTPPAGWDYGYTF. As DNA, the CDR3 is TGTGCCAGCACCCCCCCGGCAGGGTGGGACTATGGCTACACCTTC.

The chain employs TRBV5-4 and TRBJ2-3, with D perhaps TRBD2 (7 bases). The V and J ends lost 2 bases and 4 bases respectively, with 14 bases between them. The CDR3 runs to 15 residues. CDR1 and CDR2 from the germline V gene are SGHNT and YYREEE (reference sequence). The CDR3 sequence is CASSFGGRGADTQYF. CDR3 in DNA: TGTGCCAGCAGCTTCGGTGGGAGGGGGGCAGATACGCAGTATTTT. Full variable domain (rest looked up from reference TRBV5-4 and TRBJ2-3): ETGVTQSPTHLIKTRGQQVTLRCSSQSGHNTVSWYQQALGQGPQFIFQYYREEENGRGNFPPRFSGLQFPNYSSELNVNALELDDSALYLCASSFGGRGADTQYFGPGTRLTVL.

The chain recombines TRBV6-5 with TRBJ1-1; D may be TRBD1 (5 bases). Germline-derived CDR1 and CDR2 are MNHEY and SVGAGI. CDR3 length equals 15 residues. V was trimmed by 0 bases and J by 5 bases, leaving 13 bases between them. The CDR3 sequence: CASSYSPREGTEAFF. For the CDR3, the DNA is TGTGCCAGCAGTTACTCCCCCAGGGAAGGAACTGAAGCTTTCTTT.

The rearrangement links TRBV7-8 to TRBJ2-2; possibly TRBD2 for D (5 bases). Looked up from germline, CDR1 is SGHVS and CDR2 is FQNEAQ. Trimming removed 3 bases from V and 5 bases from J, with 10 bases in between. The CDR3 spans 14 residues. The CDR3, as DNA: TGTGCCAGCAGCTTGGATACGGGGACCGGGGAGCTGTTTTTT. Translating it yields CASSLDTGTGELFF.

V and J are TRBV28 and TRBJ1-4, with 9 bases matching TRBD1. The CDR3 extends over 14 amino acids. With V trimmed by 6 bases and J by 8 bases, 7 bases remained unmatched. CDR1 is MDHEN, CDR2 SYDVKM, per germline. CDR3 in amino acids: CASSLGQGREKLFF. Here the CDR3 DNA reads TGTGCCAGCAGCCTGGGACAGGGTCGAGAAAAACTGTTTTTT.

The chain combines TRBV27 with TRBJ2-7; the D is unclear. The ends were cut back, 2 bases at V and 0 bases at J, with 14 bases in the middle. The length of the CDR3 is 16 residues. Germline CDR1 and CDR2: MNHEY and SMNVEV (reference sequence). Here the CDR3 DNA reads TGTGCCAGCAGTTTAGCAGAGGCGTCGAGCTCCTACGAGCAGTACTTC. The encoded protein is CASSLAEASSSYEQYF.

This chain connects TRBV19 to TRBJ2-6, with 9 bases identical to TRBD1. CDR3 size: 22 residues. Trimming took 5 bases from V and 0 from J; bases not matched to a gene: 20. CDR1 and CDR2 (germline): LNHDA, SQIVND (reference sequence). CDR3 coding DNA: TGTGCCAGTAGTCCAGGGACAGGGAGATGGTCCCAAGATCTCTCTGGGGCCAACGTCCTGACTTTC. Protein: CASSPGTGRWSQDLSGANVLTF.

The chain joins TRBV2 to TRBJ2-5; TRBD2 is a possible D gene (7 bases). The V gene lost 4 bases and the J gene lost 1 base, with 13 bases spanning the gap. The CDR3 totals 15 residues. Germline V gene lookup returns CDR1 SNHLY and CDR2 FYNNEI. Here the CDR3 DNA reads TGTGCCAGCAGTGTAAGGGGGGGCCCCCAAGAGACCCAGTACTTC. Translated, it gives CASSVRGGPQETQYF.

CDR3 sequence reads: CASSDIRVAGNTIYF. CDR3 DNA sequence: TGTGCCAGCAGCGACATTAGAGTGGCTGGAAACACCATATATTTT. V is TRBV11-2 and J is TRBJ1-3; D is unresolved. Germline CDR1 and CDR2: SGHAT and FQNNGV. V was pared by 5 bases and J by 2 bases, with 13 bases between. This CDR3 has 15 amino acids. The complete variable domain, with remaining parts taken from reference TRBV11-2 and TRBJ1-3, reads EAGVAQSPRYKIIEKRQSVAFWCNPISGHATLYWYQQILGQGPKLLIQFQNNGVVDDSQLPKDRFSAERLKGVDSTLKIQPAKLEDSAVYLCASSDIRVAGNTIYFGEGSWLTVV.

The V call is TRBV5-1, the J call TRBJ2-7; tentatively, D is TRBD1 (6 bases). V dropped 0 bases and J dropped 2 bases, with 9 bases sitting between them. The CDR3 consists of 14 residues. Germline V gene sequence: CDR1 SGHRS, CDR2 YFSETQ. For the CDR3, the DNA is TGCGCCAGCAGCTTGGAAAGGACAGCCTACGAGCAGTACTTC. Protein sequence: CASSLERTAYEQYF. Variable domain in full (rest from reference TRBV5-1 and TRBJ2-7): KAGVTQTPRYLIKTRGQQVTLSCSPISGHRSVSWYQQTPGQGLQFLFEYFSETQRNKGNFPGRFSGRQFSNSRSEMNVSTLELGDSALYLCASSLERTAYEQYFGPGTRLTVT.

The chain combines TRBV29-1 with TRBJ2-7, with 8 bases aligning to TRBD2. There are 13 residues in the CDR3. Germline V gene data show CDR1 as SQVTM and CDR2 as ANQGSEA. V shed 5 bases, J shed 6 bases, and the junction held 9 bases outside the gene matches. The CDR3 DNA reads TGCAGCGTTTCTTCCCCCGGGGGGGGCGAGCAGTACTTC. Its protein is CSVSSPGGGEQYF.

V gene TRBV7-2 combines with J gene TRBJ2-1, with D tentatively TRBD2 (6 bases). Germline CDR1 is SGHTA and CDR2 is FQGNSA. The V gene lost 5 bases and the J gene lost 9 bases, with 11 bases spanning the gap. CDR3 size: 12 residues. DNA for the CDR3: TGTGCCAGCAGCCATCGGGGAGGTGAGCAGTTCTTC. It translates to CASSHRGGEQFF.

The V gene is TRBV2, the J gene TRBJ2-3; possible D gene TRBD1, 5 bases. V lost 6 bases, J lost 4 bases, and 11 bases lay in between. Germline-derived CDR1 and CDR2 are SNHLY and FYNNEI. There are 13 residues in the CDR3. The CDR3 region has the DNA TGTGCCAGCAGAGCCAGGGTTGCAGATACGCAGTATTTT. Translating gives CASRARVADTQYF.

The gene calls are TRBV9 and TRBJ2-2; TRBD1 aligns across 10 bases. After removal of 0 bases from V and 8 bases from J, the junction contained 10 bases not matched to a gene. The CDR3 sequence is 17 residues long. Germline CDR1 SGDLS, CDR2 YYNGEE. The CDR3 bases are TGTGCCAGCAGCGTAGGGCTCTTGGGACAGGGGATAGGGGAGCTGTTTTTT. Amino acid sequence: CASSVGLLGQGIGELFF.

The J gene is TRBJ2-7, the V gene TRBV5-1, with D uncertain. The CDR3 loop spans 14 amino acids. With 5 bases removed from V and 2 bases from J, the gap between germline ends came to 14 bases. Germline V gives CDR1 SGHRS, CDR2 YFSETQ. The CDR3 DNA follows: TGCGCCAGCAGTCCAAACTCACGGGCCTACGAGCAGTACTTC. Its protein product is CASSPNSRAYEQYF.

The chain has TRBV15 and TRBJ2-2; D remains ambiguous. Trimming took off 2 bases at V and 4 bases at J, with 17 bases between the two ends. Germline assignment: CDR1 LNHNV and CDR2 YYDKDF (reference sequence). This CDR3 has 17 residues. The CDR3 sequence is CATSRSPSSRGTGELFF. The CDR3 region has the DNA TGTGCCACCAGCAGATCCCCCTCCAGCCGCGGCACCGGGGAGCTGTTTTTT.

As concerns this clone: The germline gene is not matched at one end of the junction; a read error may be the cause. In the same sample, other DNA sequences code for this CDR3. The V call is TRBV5-1, the J call TRBJ1-1; D possibly corresponds to TRBD1 (6 bases). Germline CDR1 SGHRS, CDR2 YFSETQ. The CDR3 covers 15 residues. CDR3 nucleotide sequence: TGTGCCAGCAGCGACCCGGGAGGGGGGGTCACTGAAGCTTTCTTT. Translation gives CASSDPGGGVTEAFF.

This clone was counted a single time. The V and J genes are TRBV7-2 and TRBJ1-5; the match to TRBD1 covers 12 bases. J was trimmed by 2 bases and V by 5 bases; bases with no gene match: 7. The CDR3 runs to 17 residues. The germline V gene has CDR1 SGHTA and CDR2 FQGNSA. Here the CDR3 reads CASSLGQGAMGNQPQHF. The CDR3 region has the DNA TGTGCCAGCAGCCTGGGACAGGGGGCAATGGGCAATCAGCCCCAGCATTTT. The variable domain in full, completed from reference TRBV7-2 and TRBJ1-5, reads GAGVSQSPSNKVTEKGKDVELRCDPISGHTALYWYRQSLGQGLEFLIYFQGNSAPDKSGLPSDRFSAERTGGSVSTLTIQRTQQEDSAVYLCASSLGQGAMGNQPQHFGDGTRLSIL.

The chain couples TRBV5-5 to TRBJ1-2; a possible D gene is TRBD1 (6 bases). Per the germline V gene, CDR1 is SGHKS and CDR2 is YYEKEE (reference sequence). Trimming took off 6 bases at V and 2 bases at J, with 14 bases between the two ends. The CDR3 sequence is 14 residues long. CDR3 coding DNA: TGTGCCAGCACCAACACAGGGTTGAACTATGGCTACACCTTC. This encodes CASTNTGLNYGYTF.

The chain has TRBV29-1 and TRBJ2-1; TRBD2 is a possible D gene (6 bases). The germline gives CDR1 SQVTM, CDR2 ANQGSEA. Trimming shortened V by 7 bases and J by 10 bases, and 14 bases separated the two germline ends. The CDR3 length is 11 residues. CDR3 loop: CSAGDGREQFF. Written as DNA, the CDR3 is TGCAGCGCGGGGGACGGCCGGGAGCAGTTCTTC.

The V call is TRBV7-4, the J call TRBJ2-2, with unresolved D. Trimming took off 1 base at V and 5 bases at J, with 5 bases between the two ends. The CDR3 covers 13 residues. Per germline, CDR1 SGHVT and CDR2 SQSDAQ. The CDR3 region is CASSLESTGELFF. DNA of the CDR3: TGTGCCAGCAGCTTAGAGAGTACCGGGGAGCTGTTTTTT.

The rearrangement joins TRBV10-3 to TRBJ2-7; 13 bases line up with TRBD2. The CDR3 runs 16 residues. The V gene end was trimmed by 4 bases and the J gene end by 3 bases; junction bases not matched to a gene: 6. Germline V gene data show CDR1 as ENHRY and CDR2 as SYGVKD. CDR3 in amino acids: CAISGRTSGRNYEQYF. CDR3 DNA: TGTGCCATCAGTGGTCGGACTAGCGGGAGAAACTACGAGCAGTACTTC.

CDR3 DNA: TGTGCCAGCGCCTCGGGGGGCGAGCAGTACTTC. Translation: CASASGGEQYF. The V call is TRBV6-5, the J call TRBJ2-7, with 7 bases that match TRBD2. The CDR3 has 11 amino acids. V dropped 8 bases and J dropped 6; count of bases not matched to a gene: 4. Per the germline V gene, CDR1 is MNHEY and CDR2 is SVGAGI.

CDR3 residues: CASSGGRGDTEAFF. In nucleotides, the CDR3 is TGTGCCAGCAGTGGGGGCAGGGGAGACACTGAAGCTTTCTTT. The V call is TRBV6-6, the J call TRBJ1-1; D perhaps matches TRBD1 (6 bases). V was pared by 5 bases and J by 3 bases, with 13 bases between. Germline values: CDR1 MNHNY, CDR2 SVGAGI (reference sequence). CDR3 length: 14 amino acids.

The rearrangement links TRBV2 to TRBJ2-7; D is unclear. Germline values: CDR1 SNHLY, CDR2 FYNNEI. The CDR3 consists of 12 residues. V was shortened by 8 bases and J by 0 bases, with 8 bases between the two germline ends. DNA for the CDR3: TGTGCCAGCGTGGCTAGCTCCTACGAGCAGTACTTC. This encodes CASVASSYEQYF.

V is TRBV11-2 and J is TRBJ1-6, with TRBD1 as a possible D gene (6 bases). Germline CDR1 is SGHAT and CDR2 is FQNNGV. This CDR3 comprises 13 residues. Trimming removed 6 bases from V and 7 bases from J, with 10 bases in between. CDR3 amino acids: CASSGQLNSPLHF. The CDR3 nucleotides are TGTGCCAGCAGTGGACAGTTAAATTCACCCCTCCACTTT.

The CDR3, as DNA: TGTGCCAGCAGTTACTCGGGACAGGATAATTCACCCCTCCACTTT. Amino acid sequence: CASSYSGQDNSPLHF. This chain uses TRBV6-6 with TRBJ1-6; 8 positions agree with TRBD1. With V trimmed by 0 bases and J by 5 bases, 0 bases remained unmatched. The CDR3 covers 15 residues. The germline V gene has CDR1 MNHNY and CDR2 SVGAGI (reference sequence).

A single count supports this clone. Other nucleotide sequences in the sample specify the same CDR3. The chain has TRBV7-3 and TRBJ1-1, with a tentative D call TRBD1 (6 bases). Germline V gene sequence: CDR1 SGHTA, CDR2 FQGTGA. The CDR3 spans 13 residues. V was trimmed by 4 bases and J by 7 bases, leaving 13 bases between them. The CDR3 bases are TGTGCCAGCAGCTCGGGGCAGGGGAGTGAAGCTTTCTTT. As protein: CASSSGQGSEAFF.

The chain carries TRBV15 and TRBJ2-5; D perhaps matches TRBD2 (6 bases). Trimming took off 4 bases at V and 2 bases at J, with 23 bases between the two ends. This CDR3 has 18 amino acids. CDR1 and CDR2 from the germline V gene are LNHNV and YYDKDF (reference sequence). The DNA for the CDR3 is TGTGCCACCAGCATCCGCCTTAGACTAGTAGGGAAACAAGAGACCCAGTACTTC. It codes for CATSIRLRLVGKQETQYF.

The chain combines TRBV6-1 with TRBJ1-6; D unclear. Germline V gene data show CDR1 as MNHNS and CDR2 as SASEGT. The CDR3 consists of 13 residues. V was trimmed by 7 bases and J by 6 bases, leaving 10 bases between them. CDR3 sequence (DNA): TGTGCCAGCACCGAGCCTTTTAATTCACCCCTCCACTTT. Translating gives CASTEPFNSPLHF.

This clone was observed once. The rearrangement uses TRBV29-1 and TRBJ1-2; TRBD1 might be the D (5 bases). Trimming removed 2 bases from V and 1 base from J, with 14 bases in between. This CDR3 region has 15 residues. The V gene's germline CDR1 is SQVTM and CDR2 ANQGSEA. CDR3 sequence: CSVEPGEGINYGYTF. CDR3 bases: TGCAGCGTTGAACCGGGGGAGGGGATTAACTATGGCTACACCTTC.